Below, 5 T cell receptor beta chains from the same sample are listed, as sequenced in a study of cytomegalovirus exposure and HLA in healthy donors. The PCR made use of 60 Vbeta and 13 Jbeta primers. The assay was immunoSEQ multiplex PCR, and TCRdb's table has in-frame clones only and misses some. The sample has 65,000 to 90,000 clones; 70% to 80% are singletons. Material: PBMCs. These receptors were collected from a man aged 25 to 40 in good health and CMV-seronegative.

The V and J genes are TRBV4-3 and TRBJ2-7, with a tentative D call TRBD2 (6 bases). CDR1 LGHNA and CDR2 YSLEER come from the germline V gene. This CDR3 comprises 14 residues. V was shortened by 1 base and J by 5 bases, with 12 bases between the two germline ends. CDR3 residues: CASSQGGDVDEQYF. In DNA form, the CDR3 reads TGCGCCAGCAGCCAAGGGGGGGACGTTGACGAGCAGTACTTC.

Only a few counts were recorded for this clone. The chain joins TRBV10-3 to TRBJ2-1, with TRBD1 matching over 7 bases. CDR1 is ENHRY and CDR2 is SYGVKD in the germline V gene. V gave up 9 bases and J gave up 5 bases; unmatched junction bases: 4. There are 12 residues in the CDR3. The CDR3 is CAMGQGDNEQFF. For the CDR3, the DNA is TGTGCCATGGGGCAGGGGGACAATGAGCAGTTCTTC.

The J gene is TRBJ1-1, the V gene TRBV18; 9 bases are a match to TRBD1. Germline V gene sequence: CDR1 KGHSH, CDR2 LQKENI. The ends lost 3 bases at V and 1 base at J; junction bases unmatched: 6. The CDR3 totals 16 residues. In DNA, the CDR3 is TGTGCCAGCTCACCGGGACAGGGCCTCCAGAACACTGAAGCTTTCTTT. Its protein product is CASSPGQGLQNTEAFF. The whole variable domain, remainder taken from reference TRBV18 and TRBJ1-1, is NAGVMQNPRHLVRRRGQEARLRCSPMKGHSHVYWYRQLPEEGLKFMVYLQKENIIDESGMPKERFSAEFPKEGPSILRIQQVVRGDSAAYFCASSPGQGLQNTEAFFGQGTRLTVV.

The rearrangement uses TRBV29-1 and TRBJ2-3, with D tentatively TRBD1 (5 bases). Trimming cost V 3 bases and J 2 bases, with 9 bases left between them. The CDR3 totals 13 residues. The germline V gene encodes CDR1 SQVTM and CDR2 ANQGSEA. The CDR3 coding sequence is TGCAGCGTTGAGGGGCAGATCACAGATACGCAGTATTTT. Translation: CSVEGQITDTQYF.

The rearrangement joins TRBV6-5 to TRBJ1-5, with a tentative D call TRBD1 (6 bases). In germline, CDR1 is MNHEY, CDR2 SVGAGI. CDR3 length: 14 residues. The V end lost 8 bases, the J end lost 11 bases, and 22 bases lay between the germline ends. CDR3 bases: TGTGCCAGCGCTAAAGGGGGGGTTGATATGGCCCAGCATTTT. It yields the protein CASAKGGVDMAQHF.